Listed here are 16 T cell receptor beta chains from one sample, sequenced in a study of blood T cell repertoires in COVID-19. Sequenced by immunoSEQ multiplex PCR; TCRdb stores in-frame clones only, minus some. The sample has under 300,000 clones, 82% seen once. The sequenced material came from peripheral blood. Every receptor here comes from a woman aged 80 or over with active or convalescent COVID-19.

The J gene is TRBJ1-1, the V gene TRBV28; D may be TRBD1 (5 bases). V lost 5 bases and J 7 bases, leaving 11 bases between the germline ends. The CDR3 is 12 residues long. Germline values: CDR1 MDHEN, CDR2 SYDVKM. CDR3 residues: CASSELQGEAFF. The CDR3 bases are TGTGCCAGCAGTGAACTTCAGGGTGAAGCTTTCTTT.

The chain joins TRBV2 to TRBJ1-5; 10 bases map to TRBD1. This CDR3 region has 15 residues. Germline CDR1 and CDR2: SNHLY and FYNNEI. V was pared by 6 bases and J by 4 bases, with 6 bases of the junction left unmatched. The CDR3 DNA sequence: TGTGCCAGCAGGAGGGACAGGGGCTCAAATCAGCCCCAGCATTTT. It is translated as CASRRDRGSNQPQHF. The full variable domain, with the rest looked up from reference TRBV2 and TRBJ1-5, is EPEVTQTPSHQVTQMGQEVILRCVPISNHLYFYWYRQILGQKVEFLVSFYNNEISEKSEIFDDQFSVERPDGSNFTLKIRSTKLEDSAMYFCASRRDRGSNQPQHFGDGTRLSIL.

V gene TRBV5-1 combines with J gene TRBJ1-1; 7 positions agree with TRBD1. The CDR3 sequence is 14 residues long. Germline trimming cut 4 bases from V and 4 bases from J; bases unmatched to any gene: 7. Germline loops: CDR1 SGHRS, CDR2 YFSETQ. The CDR3 loop is CASSQTQGGTEAFF. Written as DNA, the CDR3 is TGCGCCAGCAGCCAAACCCAGGGGGGCACTGAAGCTTTCTTT.

The chain uses TRBV4-2 and TRBJ2-2; 8 bases are a match to TRBD2. Germline V gene data show CDR1 as LGHNA and CDR2 as YNFKEQ. CDR3 size: 16 residues. V shed 0 bases, J shed 6 bases, and the junction held 6 bases outside the gene matches. CDR3 protein: CASSQDAAGGAGELFF. DNA of the CDR3: TGTGCCAGCAGCCAAGATGCGGCGGGGGGTGCCGGGGAGCTGTTTTTT.

This clone has just one count. The gene calls are TRBV30 and TRBJ1-2; no reliable D call. Germline assignment: CDR1 GTSNPN and CDR2 SVGIG (reference sequence). V gave up 0 bases and J gave up 4 bases, with 6 bases separating them. The CDR3 is 12 amino acids. CDR3 sequence: CAWSVDTYGYTF. The DNA for the CDR3 is TGTGCCTGGAGTGTAGACACCTATGGCTACACCTTC.

The rearrangement joins TRBV4-2 to TRBJ2-2; 8 bases map to TRBD1. This CDR3 spans 14 amino acids. Per germline, CDR1 LGHNA and CDR2 YNFKEQ. Germline trimming cut 2 bases from V and 5 bases from J; bases unmatched to any gene: 1. CDR3 nucleotides: TGTGCCAGCAGCCAAACAGGGGGGACCGGGGAGCTGTTTTTT. It translates to CASSQTGGTGELFF.

The chain employs TRBV5-1 and TRBJ1-2; no reliable D call. With 4 bases removed from V and 5 bases from J, the gap between germline ends came to 18 bases. The CDR3 extends over 15 amino acids. Germline values: CDR1 SGHRS, CDR2 YFSETQ. In DNA, the CDR3 is TGCGCCAGCAGCGGTGGGCCTCAAAAGGCATATGGCTACACCTTC. Protein sequence: CASSGGPQKAYGYTF.

The rearrangement links TRBV4-1 to TRBJ1-1, with TRBD1 identical over 7 bases. The junction had 8 bases not matched to a gene; V was cut back by 2 bases and J by 2 bases. Germline lookup yields CDR1 MGHRA and CDR2 YSYEKL. The length of the CDR3 is 16 residues. The CDR3 loop is CASSQTGAITNTEAFF. Here the CDR3 DNA reads TGCGCCAGCAGCCAAACAGGGGCAATAACCAACACTGAAGCTTTCTTT.

The chain combines TRBV2 with TRBJ1-1; no firm D call. CDR1 and CDR2 (germline): SNHLY, FYNNEI. V was cut by 3 bases and J by 0 bases, with 8 bases left in between. The CDR3 has 14 amino acids. The CDR3 loop reads CASSDDILNTEAFF. The DNA for the CDR3 is TGTGCCAGCAGTGACGACATCCTGAACACTGAAGCTTTCTTT.

The chain carries TRBV13 and TRBJ1-1, with 9 bases aligning to TRBD1. J was trimmed by 1 base and V by 6 bases; bases with no gene match: 9. The V gene's germline CDR1 is PRHDT and CDR2 FYEKMQ (reference sequence). This CDR3 region has 16 residues. The CDR3 region has the DNA TGTGCCAGCAGTACACTCCCGGGACAGGGGAACACTGAAGCTTTCTTT. Protein product: CASSTLPGQGNTEAFF. The complete variable domain, with remaining parts taken from reference TRBV13 and TRBJ1-1, reads AAGVIQSPRHLIKEKRETATLKCYPIPRHDTVYWYQQGPGQDPQFLISFYEKMQSDKGSIPDRFSAQQFSDYHSELNMSSLELGDSALYFCASSTLPGQGNTEAFFGQGTRLTVV.

The V call is TRBV19, the J call TRBJ2-1, with D perhaps matching TRBD2 (6 bases). The CDR3 is 16 amino acids. With 8 bases removed from V and 6 bases from J, the gap between germline ends came to 23 bases. The germline gives CDR1 LNHDA, CDR2 SQIVND (reference sequence). CDR3 DNA sequence: TGTGCCAGTCGACGGCCGGACACCGGAGGGACCAATGAGCAGTTCTTC. Translation: CASRRPDTGGTNEQFF.

V is TRBV5-4 and J is TRBJ2-7, with TRBD2 matching over 11 bases. The CDR3 totals 16 residues. Trimming took 4 bases from V and 3 from J; bases not matched to a gene: 9. Germline CDR1 reads SGHNT; CDR2 reads YYREEE (reference sequence). This CDR3 is CASSTLLAGDLYEQYF. The DNA for the CDR3 is TGTGCCAGCAGCACCTTACTAGCGGGGGACCTCTACGAGCAGTACTTC.

This clone was counted a few times. This sequence joins TRBV3-1 (or the pseudogene TRBV3-2) and TRBJ1-1; unclear D gene. The V gene lost 1 base and the J gene lost 4 bases, with 13 bases spanning the gap. This CDR3 has 15 residues. The germline V gene has CDR1 LGHDT and CDR2 YNNKEL (reference sequence). CDR3 protein: CASSQATTRTTEAFF. CDR3 in DNA: TGTGCCAGCAGCCAAGCCACTACCCGTACCACTGAAGCTTTCTTT.

V and J are TRBV15 and TRBJ2-1; tentative D call: TRBD2 (6 bases). The CDR3 length is 15 residues. V was clipped by 0 bases and J by 10 bases, with 16 bases between them. Germline V gene sequence: CDR1 LNHNV, CDR2 YYDKDF (reference sequence). This chain's CDR3 is CATSRDSGVLLEQFF. CDR3 bases: TGTGCCACCAGCAGAGATAGCGGAGTCCTTTTGGAGCAGTTCTTC.

The rearrangement links TRBV6-5 to TRBJ1-1; 7 bases align to TRBD1. The CDR3 consists of 13 residues. Germline V lookup: CDR1 MNHEY, CDR2 SVGAGI. J gave up 1 base and V 5 bases, and 1 base lay outside the gene matches. The chain's CDR3 is CASSNRGNTEAFF. CDR3 DNA: TGTGCCAGCAGTAACAGGGGGAACACTGAAGCTTTCTTT.

This sequence joins TRBV28 and TRBJ1-6; the D is unclear. The CDR3 is made up of 14 amino acids. V shed 6 bases and J shed 7 bases, with 13 bases lying between them. Germline V CDR1 and CDR2: MDHEN, SYDVKM. DNA of the CDR3: TGTGCCAGCAGCTCGAACAGTAGGAATTCACCCCTCCACTTT. Translation gives CASSSNSRNSPLHF.